This T cell receptor beta chain is from a study of T cell repertoires in cytomegalovirus infection. Across the whole study: Use of recently identified HLA-C-restricted and well-studied HLA-B-restricted CMV epitopes was part of the study. Shared public TCR beta signatures pointed to both CMV infection and a matching HLA type.

V was clipped by 1 base and J by 5 bases; unmatched bases: 6. The CDR3 runs 16 residues. Germline values: CDR1 SEHNR, CDR2 FQNEAQ (reference sequence). Points on this clonotype: As yet, its antigen is unknown.

The study's findings and limits: Pooled public TCR beta family frequency picked out CMV carriers with the relevant HLA.

MiXCR was run by TCRdb on the reads, yielding one entry per CDR3 protein. The data contain about 57,000 distinct CDR3 sequences, 20% of them singletons. The sequence was collected from a human donor in good health (CMV status not recorded). Some clones in this sample may be carry-over from other donors' samples. The genes are TRBV7-9 and TRBJ2-1, with 9 nucleotides matching TRBD2. The source material was CD8+ T cells from cultured PBMCs, sampled from culture after CMV antigen stimulation. This CDR3 is CASSLVAGGPDNEQFF. CDR3 bases: TGTGCCAGCAGCTTAGTGGCGGGGGGGCCAGACAATGAGCAGTTCTTC.